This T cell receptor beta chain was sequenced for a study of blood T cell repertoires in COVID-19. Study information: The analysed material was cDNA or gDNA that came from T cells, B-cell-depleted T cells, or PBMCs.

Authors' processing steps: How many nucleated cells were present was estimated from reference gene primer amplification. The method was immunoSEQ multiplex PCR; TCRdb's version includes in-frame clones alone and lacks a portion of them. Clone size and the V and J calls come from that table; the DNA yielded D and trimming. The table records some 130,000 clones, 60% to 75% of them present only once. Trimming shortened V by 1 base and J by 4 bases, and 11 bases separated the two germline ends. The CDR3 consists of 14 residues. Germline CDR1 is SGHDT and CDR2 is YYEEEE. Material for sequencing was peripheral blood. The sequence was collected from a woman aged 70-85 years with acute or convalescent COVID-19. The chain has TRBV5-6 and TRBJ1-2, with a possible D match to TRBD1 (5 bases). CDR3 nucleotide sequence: TGTGCCAGCAGCTTGCAGGGAGGAACCTATGGCTACACCTTC. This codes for CASSLQGGTYGYTF.